A selection of T cell receptor beta chains follows, all from one sample in a study of blood T cell repertoires in COVID-19. Profiling relied on immunoSEQ multiplex PCR, and the TCRdb table lists in-frame clones only, not all of them. The repertoire has about 200,000 clones, about 83% of them found once; the top ten carry roughly 2.5%. Material: peripheral blood. All receptors derive from a woman in her thirties or forties with active or convalescent COVID-19. Both conserved end residues are part of each CDR3. Fields, in order: CDR3 protein, CDR3 DNA, D gene, V gene, J gene, clone size. D genes are given only for firm matches. Clone size is shown for a subset of rows, as once, few, many or a class of expanded clone.

CDR3: CSVRFGGLAATGELFF
DNA: TGCAGCGTTCGGTTTGGGGGACTAGCGGCCACCGGGGAGCTGTTTTTT
D: TRBD2
V: TRBV29-1
J: TRBJ2-2
size: NA

CDR3: CASSRLTSGRGYNEQFF
DNA: TGTGCCAGCAGCCGGCTTACTAGCGGGAGGGGTTACAATGAGCAGTTCTTC
D: TRBD2
V: TRBV7-9
J: TRBJ2-1
size: few

CDR3: CASSQLGSLGTDTQYF
DNA: TGTGCCAGCAGCCAGCTAGGTAGTTTGGGCACAGATACGCAGTATTTT
D: NA
V: TRBV3-1/TRBV3-2
J: TRBJ2-3
size: NA

CDR3: CAWAKTGRQPQHF
DNA: TGTGCCTGGGCCAAGACGGGTCGCCAGCCCCAGCATTTT
D: NA
V: TRBV30
J: TRBJ1-5
size: NA

CDR3: CASSAGVSSNTEAFF
DNA: TGTGCCAGCTCCGCGGGGGTCTCTTCGAACACTGAAGCTTTCTTT
D: NA
V: TRBV18
J: TRBJ1-1
size: NA

CDR3: CASSGGKGNQPQHF
DNA: TGTGCCAGCAGTGGAGGGAAAGGCAATCAGCCCCAGCATTTT
D: NA
V: TRBV2
J: TRBJ1-5
size: NA

CDR3: CASSLGRTPGVETQYF
DNA: TGTGCCAGCAGCTTAGGGCGGACCCCGGGGGTGGAGACCCAGTACTTC
D: NA
V: TRBV11-3
J: TRBJ2-5
size: NA

CDR3: CASSQGPPLARRRETQYF
DNA: TGCGCCAGCAGCCAAGGCCCTCCCCTAGCTCGACGGAGGGAGACCCAGTACTTC
D: NA
V: TRBV4-1
J: TRBJ2-5
size: NA

CDR3: CASSPDRGNTEAFF
DNA: TGTGCCAGCAGCCCGGACAGGGGGAACACTGAAGCTTTCTTT
D: TRBD1
V: TRBV11-2
J: TRBJ1-1
size: few

CDR3: CASSVRPDILTSTDTQYF
DNA: TGCGCCAGCAGCGTAAGGCCGGACATCCTAACTAGCACAGATACGCAGTATTTT
D: NA
V: TRBV5-1
J: TRBJ2-3
size: NA

CDR3: CASSLVSLSDSSPYEQYF
DNA: TGCGCCAGCAGCTTGGTTTCTTTATCGGACAGCTCTCCCTACGAGCAGTACTTC
D: NA
V: TRBV5-1
J: TRBJ2-7
size: NA

CDR3: CRQRMTSVSYEQYF
DNA: TGCAGACAGAGGATGACTAGCGTTTCCTACGAGCAGTACTTC
D: TRBD2
V: TRBV29-1
J: TRBJ2-7
size: NA

CDR3: CALYGLASYNEQFF
DNA: TGTGCCTTATACGGACTAGCATCCTACAATGAGCAGTTCTTC
D: TRBD2
V: TRBV30
J: TRBJ2-1
size: NA

CDR3: CASSLAPGQDTQYF
DNA: TGTGCCAGCAGCTTAGCCCCAGGGCAAGATACGCAGTATTTT
D: NA
V: TRBV7-9
J: TRBJ2-3
size: once

CDR3: CASSLSRQGILNEQYF
DNA: TGTGCCAGCAGCTTATCCCGCCAGGGGATCCTCAACGAGCAGTACTTC
D: NA
V: TRBV13
J: TRBJ2-7
size: NA

CDR3: CASRTGGGLNTEAFF
DNA: TGTGCCTCAAGGACAGGGGGAGGTTTGAACACTGAAGCTTTCTTT
D: TRBD1
V: TRBV28
J: TRBJ1-1
size: NA

CDR3: CASSQAGAGYEQYF
DNA: TGTGCCAGCAGCCAGGCGGGGGCTGGTTACGAGCAGTACTTC
D: NA
V: TRBV4-2
J: TRBJ2-7
size: NA

CDR3: CASSLRTQGNYGYTF
DNA: TGTGCCAGCAGCTTGCGGACTCAGGGGAACTATGGCTACACCTTC
D: NA
V: TRBV7-8
J: TRBJ1-2
size: NA

CDR3: CASNGGQETQYF
DNA: TGTGCCAGTAACGGGGGGCAGGAGACCCAGTACTTC
D: NA
V: TRBV19
J: TRBJ2-5
size: NA

CDR3: CASSQEGGGTDGYTF
DNA: TGTGCCAGCAGCCAGGAAGGGGGCGGTACTGATGGCTACACCTTC
D: TRBD1
V: TRBV4-2
J: TRBJ1-2
size: NA

CDR3: CASSLPGGRNTEAFF
DNA: TGTGCCAGCAGTCTCCCGGGGGGCAGGAACACTGAAGCTTTCTTT
D: NA
V: TRBV6-6
J: TRBJ1-1
size: NA

CDR3: CASAGGWASTDTQYF
DNA: TGCGCCAGCGCCGGGGGGTGGGCGAGCACAGATACGCAGTATTTT
D: TRBD2
V: TRBV10-1
J: TRBJ2-3
size: NA

CDR3: CASKRTGLRQPQHF
DNA: TGTGCCAGCAAGAGGACAGGGCTGAGACAGCCCCAGCATTTT
D: TRBD1
V: TRBV2
J: TRBJ1-5
size: NA

CDR3: CASSFSGSSYNEQFF
DNA: TGTGCCAGCAGCTTTTCCGGGAGCTCCTACAATGAGCAGTTCTTC
D: NA
V: TRBV7-3
J: TRBJ2-1
size: NA

CDR3: CASSTETSGRDEQYF
DNA: TGTGCCAGCAGTACTGAGACTAGCGGGAGGGACGAGCAGTACTTC
D: TRBD2
V: TRBV2
J: TRBJ2-7
size: NA

CDR3: CASINRDRPLSQYF
DNA: TGTGCCAGCATCAACCGGGACAGGCCACTATCGCAGTATTTT
D: TRBD1
V: TRBV5-4
J: TRBJ2-3
size: NA

CDR3: CASSPDSDEQFF
DNA: TGTGCCAGTAGCCCGGACTCCGATGAGCAGTTCTTC
D: NA
V: TRBV19
J: TRBJ2-1
size: NA

CDR3: CASSLLGTSPDTQYF
DNA: TGTGCCAGCAGCCTACTAGGGACTAGCCCAGATACGCAGTATTTT
D: TRBD2
V: TRBV7-2
J: TRBJ2-3
size: NA

CDR3: CASSPDGVSYNEQFF
DNA: TGCGCCAGCAGCCCGGACGGGGTATCCTACAATGAGCAGTTCTTC
D: NA
V: TRBV5-1
J: TRBJ2-1
size: NA

CDR3: CASSVAQGGPEAFF
DNA: TGTGCCAGCAGCGTAGCACAGGGGGGACCTGAAGCTTTCTTT
D: TRBD1
V: TRBV9
J: TRBJ1-1
size: NA

CDR3: CASSYGPNEKLFF
DNA: TGTGCCAGCAGTTACGGGCCTAATGAAAAACTGTTTTTT
D: NA
V: TRBV6-2/TRBV6-3
J: TRBJ1-4
size: NA

CDR3: CASSEQGRKTQYF
DNA: TGCGCCAGCAGTGAACAGGGGAGGAAGACCCAGTACTTC
D: NA
V: TRBV10-1
J: TRBJ2-5
size: once

CDR3: CASSPRGAGVAKNIQYF
DNA: TGTGCCAGCAGTCCCAGGGGAGCGGGGGTAGCCAAAAACATTCAGTACTTC
D: TRBD2
V: TRBV6-6
J: TRBJ2-4
size: NA

CDR3: CASRPGTASGNTIYF
DNA: TGCGCCAGCAGACCTGGGACAGCCTCTGGAAACACCATATATTTT
D: TRBD1
V: TRBV4-1
J: TRBJ1-3
size: NA

CDR3: CASSWRWDQPQHF
DNA: TGTGCCAGTAGTTGGAGGTGGGATCAGCCCCAGCATTTT
D: NA
V: TRBV19
J: TRBJ1-5
size: NA

CDR3: CASSLGRRSSYNEQFF
DNA: TGTGCCAGCAGTCTAGGACGGAGGAGCTCCTACAATGAGCAGTTCTTC
D: NA
V: TRBV27
J: TRBJ2-1
size: NA

CDR3: CASSQEGQGGNEKLFF
DNA: TGTGCCAGCAGCCAAGAGGGACAGGGAGGTAATGAAAAACTGTTTTTT
D: TRBD1
V: TRBV14
J: TRBJ1-4
size: once

CDR3: CASSRGGGQGLSNYGYTF
DNA: TGCGCCAGCAGTAGGGGTGGCGGACAGGGTTTATCTAACTATGGCTACACCTTC
D: TRBD1
V: TRBV4-1
J: TRBJ1-2
size: NA

CDR3: CSARPSYGYTF
DNA: TGCAGTGCTAGACCGTCCTATGGCTACACCTTC
D: NA
V: TRBV20-1
J: TRBJ1-2
size: NA

CDR3: CASSGLAVNEQFF
DNA: TGCGCCAGCAGTGGACTAGCGGTAAATGAGCAGTTCTTC
D: TRBD2
V: TRBV10-1
J: TRBJ2-1
size: NA

CDR3: CASTPSGTHNYGYTF
DNA: TGTGCCAGCACCCCTTCCGGGACACACAACTATGGCTACACCTTC
D: NA
V: TRBV14
J: TRBJ1-2
size: NA

CDR3: CATQQANTGELFF
DNA: TGTGCCACCCAACAAGCGAACACCGGGGAGCTGTTTTTT
D: NA
V: TRBV24-1
J: TRBJ2-2
size: NA

CDR3: CASSLLGLAPETQYF
DNA: TGCGCCAGCAGCCTCCTAGGACTAGCCCCAGAGACCCAGTACTTC
D: TRBD2
V: TRBV5-1
J: TRBJ2-5
size: NA

CDR3: CASSQELSTYEQYF
DNA: TGTGCCAGCAGCCAAGAACTAAGTACCTACGAGCAGTACTTC
D: NA
V: TRBV3-1/TRBV3-2
J: TRBJ2-7
size: NA